Shown below are 17 T cell receptor beta chains from a single sample sequenced in a study of radiotherapy plus CTLA-4 blockade in lung cancer. Sequencing used immunoSEQ multiplex PCR; TCRdb keeps in-frame clones, though not all of them. The data contain 90,000 or so clones, 70% to 90% of them singletons. This specimen consisted of peripheral blood, obtained from a patient treated with radiotherapy plus ipilimumab. The receptor source for this set is a human donor with non-small cell lung cancer who had a partial response to radiotherapy plus ipilimumab.

The chain carries TRBV6-5 and TRBJ2-7, with D perhaps matching TRBD1 (5 bases). Germline V gene lookup returns CDR1 MNHEY and CDR2 SVGAGI. The germline V and J ends were trimmed by 2 bases and 5 bases, with 13 bases remaining between them. The CDR3 is 14 residues long. CDR3 DNA sequence: TGTGCCAGCAGTTACGACAGCATCCCCAACGAGCAGTACTTC. The encoded protein is CASSYDSIPNEQYF.

This clone showed up just once. The CDR3 region has the DNA TGTGCCAGCTCACCACAGAGACAGGGTGGATACGAGCAGTACGTC. This gives the protein CASSPQRQGGYEQYV. V and J are TRBV18 and TRBJ2-7; 7 bases line up with TRBD1. V was pared by 1 base and J by 4 bases, with 7 bases of the junction left unmatched. Germline loops: CDR1 KGHSH, CDR2 LQKENI. The CDR3 runs to 15 residues.

A word on this clone: The junction differs from germline at one of its ends, possibly a read error. V and J are TRBV5-1 and TRBJ1-5; 11 bases are shared with TRBD1. Germline CDR1 is SGHRS and CDR2 is YFSETQ. The CDR3 has 15 amino acids. This chain's CDR3 is CASSLAGTGGKPQHF. In DNA, the CDR3 is TGTGCCAGCAGCTTGGCCGGGACAGGGGGGAAGCCCCAGCATTTT.

This chain joins TRBV30 and TRBJ2-3, with TRBD2 as a possible D gene (5 bases). V was trimmed by 5 bases and J by 0 bases, leaving 12 bases between them. This CDR3 region has 14 residues. Germline CDR1 GTSNPN, CDR2 SVGIG (reference sequence). The CDR3 loop reads CAWLGRGSTDTQYF. The CDR3 nucleotides are TGTGCCTGGCTCGGTCGGGGAAGCACAGATACGCAGTATTTT.

V usage is TRBV7-2 and J usage is TRBJ2-7; TRBD2 matches 11 bases. The CDR3 sequence is 15 residues long. V trimming: 5 bases; J trimming: 4 bases; junction bases outside the gene matches: 7. The germline CDR1 and CDR2 sequences are SGHTA and FQGNSA. Written as DNA, the CDR3 is TGTGCCAGCAGCCTTAGTAGCGGGAGGGGATACGAGCAGTACTTC. This sequence encodes CASSLSSGRGYEQYF.

V is TRBV5-1 and J is TRBJ1-1, with 8 nucleotides matching TRBD1. Trimming at V came to 4 bases and at J to 0 bases, leaving 2 bases not matched to a gene. There are 14 residues in the CDR3. The germline V gene encodes CDR1 SGHRS and CDR2 YFSETQ. This chain's CDR3 is CASSAGGMNTEAFF. The DNA for the CDR3 is TGCGCCAGCAGCGCAGGGGGCATGAACACTGAAGCTTTCTTT.

The rearrangement links TRBV27 to TRBJ1-1, with a possible D match to TRBD1 (6 bases). The CDR3 spans 14 residues. Germline assignment: CDR1 MNHEY and CDR2 SMNVEV (reference sequence). V was trimmed by 0 bases and J by 1 base, leaving 6 bases between them. The CDR3 DNA sequence: TGTGCCAGCAGTTTATCGACAGGGAACACTGAAGCTTTCTTT. This translates into CASSLSTGNTEAFF.

Only a few counts were recorded for this clone. This sequence joins TRBV28 and TRBJ1-4, with 10 nucleotides matching TRBD1. Losses at the gene ends were 5 bases for V and 8 bases for J; bases not matched to a gene: 8. Germline V gives CDR1 MDHEN, CDR2 SYDVKM. The CDR3 contains 15 residues. The CDR3: CASSRSGTGDEKLFF. CDR3 nucleotides: TGTGCCAGCAGTAGATCCGGGACAGGGGACGAAAAACTGTTTTTT.

This chain joins TRBV7-9 and TRBJ1-1; D is perhaps TRBD1 (5 bases). The V gene lost 4 bases and the J gene lost 4 bases, with 7 bases spanning the gap. This CDR3 region has 12 residues. Germline loops: CDR1 SEHNR, CDR2 FQNEAQ (reference sequence). Here the CDR3 reads CASSWGGTEAFF. The CDR3 DNA follows: TGTGCCAGCAGCTGGGGGGGCACTGAAGCTTTCTTT.

This chain connects TRBV9 to TRBJ2-1; 13 bases are shared with TRBD2. Trimming removed 0 bases from V and 4 bases from J; junction bases left unmatched: 16. CDR3 length equals 21 residues. Looked up from germline, CDR1 is SGDLS and CDR2 is YYNGEE. CDR3 bases: TGTGCCAGCAGCGTAGTAGGAGGGCCGAGGACTAGCGGGAGAGTTTACAATGAGCAGTTCTTC. Its protein is CASSVVGGPRTSGRVYNEQFF.

The chain recombines TRBV4-1 with TRBJ2-1, with TRBD2 matching over 11 bases. J was trimmed by 5 bases and V by 4 bases; bases with no gene match: 4. The germline gives CDR1 MGHRA, CDR2 YSYEKL. This CDR3 contains 15 residues. Here the CDR3 DNA reads TGCGCCAGCAGCCGAGAGACTAGCGGGAACAATGAGCAGTTCTTC. Translating it yields CASSRETSGNNEQFF.

This clone was counted once. V gene TRBV18 combines with J gene TRBJ2-1; D is unclear. V was trimmed by 4 bases and J by 9 bases, leaving 7 bases between them. CDR3 length equals 11 residues. Germline V gene sequence: CDR1 KGHSH, CDR2 LQKENI. The DNA for the CDR3 is TGTGCCAGCTCACTTTCTATTGAGCAGTTCTTC. This sequence encodes CASSLSIEQFF.

The chain combines TRBV19 with TRBJ2-7; 7 bases are shared with TRBD1. CDR1 LNHDA and CDR2 SQIVND come from the germline V gene (reference sequence). V gave up 3 bases and J gave up 3 bases; unmatched junction bases: 5. The CDR3 contains 14 residues. The CDR3 spells CASSMNPGGYEQYF. The DNA of the CDR3 is TGTGCCAGTAGTATGAACCCAGGGGGCTACGAGCAGTACTTC.

CDR3 residues: CASSLRRSVNQPQHF. In nucleotides, the CDR3 is TGTGCCAGCAGCTTACGGAGGAGTGTCAATCAGCCCCAGCATTTT. This sequence joins TRBV11-3 and TRBJ1-5; D is unresolved. Trimming took 2 bases from V and 3 from J, leaving 11 bases between them. Germline CDR1 reads SGHNT; CDR2 reads YENEEA. This CDR3 is built from 15 residues.

The chain carries TRBV27 and TRBJ2-1; 11 positions match TRBD1. The CDR3 has 14 amino acids. Germline CDR1 MNHEY, CDR2 SMNVEV (reference sequence). V dropped 6 bases and J dropped 6; count of bases not matched to a gene: 4. This CDR3 is CASREDRGPNEQFF. The CDR3 bases are TGTGCCAGCAGAGAGGACAGGGGGCCCAATGAGCAGTTCTTC.

V gene TRBV6-1 combines with J gene TRBJ2-7; D gene ambiguous. The germline V and J ends were trimmed by 1 base and 5 bases, with 12 bases remaining between them. The CDR3 extends over 14 amino acids. The germline V gene has CDR1 MNHNS and CDR2 SASEGT. The DNA for the CDR3 is TGTGCCAGCAGTGAAGTTGCCAGGCTAAACGAGCAGTACTTC. Encoded protein: CASSEVARLNEQYF.

The chain employs TRBV6-5 and TRBJ2-3; D not resolved. This CDR3 comprises 13 residues. Trimming removed 5 bases from V and 1 base from J, with 7 bases in between. Looked up from germline, CDR1 is MNHEY and CDR2 is SVGAGI. DNA of the CDR3: TGTGCCAGCAGTGCGGCGGGCACAGATACGCAGTATTTT. As protein: CASSAAGTDTQYF.